This T cell receptor (beta chain) is from a study of blood T cell repertoires in COVID-19. Looking at the study overall: The United States, Italy and Spain provided the acute and convalescent COVID-19 samples. The analysed material was cDNA or gDNA that came from T cells, B-cell-depleted T cells, or PBMCs.

In the original workflow: Estimated nucleated cell counts came from reference gene primer amplification. Clones were read by immunoSEQ multiplex PCR, and TCRdb kept only the in-frame ones, dropping some. For V, J and clone size, that table is used; D and trimming come from the DNA. The repertoire holds 45,000 to 55,000 clones, with 90% as singletons. CDR3 length equals 15 residues. With 5 bases removed from V and 4 bases from J, the gap between germline ends came to 17 bases. CDR1 and CDR2 (germline): MNHEY, SVGAGI. The chain joins TRBV6-5 to TRBJ1-1; the D gene is possibly TRBD1 (5 bases). What was sequenced was peripheral blood. This receptor was taken from a human donor in a cohort sampled during active COVID-19. The CDR3 nucleotides read TGTGCCAGCAGTCGCCCGTTAAGGGGTTTCACTGAAGCTTTCTTT. Its protein product is CASSRPLRGFTEAFF.